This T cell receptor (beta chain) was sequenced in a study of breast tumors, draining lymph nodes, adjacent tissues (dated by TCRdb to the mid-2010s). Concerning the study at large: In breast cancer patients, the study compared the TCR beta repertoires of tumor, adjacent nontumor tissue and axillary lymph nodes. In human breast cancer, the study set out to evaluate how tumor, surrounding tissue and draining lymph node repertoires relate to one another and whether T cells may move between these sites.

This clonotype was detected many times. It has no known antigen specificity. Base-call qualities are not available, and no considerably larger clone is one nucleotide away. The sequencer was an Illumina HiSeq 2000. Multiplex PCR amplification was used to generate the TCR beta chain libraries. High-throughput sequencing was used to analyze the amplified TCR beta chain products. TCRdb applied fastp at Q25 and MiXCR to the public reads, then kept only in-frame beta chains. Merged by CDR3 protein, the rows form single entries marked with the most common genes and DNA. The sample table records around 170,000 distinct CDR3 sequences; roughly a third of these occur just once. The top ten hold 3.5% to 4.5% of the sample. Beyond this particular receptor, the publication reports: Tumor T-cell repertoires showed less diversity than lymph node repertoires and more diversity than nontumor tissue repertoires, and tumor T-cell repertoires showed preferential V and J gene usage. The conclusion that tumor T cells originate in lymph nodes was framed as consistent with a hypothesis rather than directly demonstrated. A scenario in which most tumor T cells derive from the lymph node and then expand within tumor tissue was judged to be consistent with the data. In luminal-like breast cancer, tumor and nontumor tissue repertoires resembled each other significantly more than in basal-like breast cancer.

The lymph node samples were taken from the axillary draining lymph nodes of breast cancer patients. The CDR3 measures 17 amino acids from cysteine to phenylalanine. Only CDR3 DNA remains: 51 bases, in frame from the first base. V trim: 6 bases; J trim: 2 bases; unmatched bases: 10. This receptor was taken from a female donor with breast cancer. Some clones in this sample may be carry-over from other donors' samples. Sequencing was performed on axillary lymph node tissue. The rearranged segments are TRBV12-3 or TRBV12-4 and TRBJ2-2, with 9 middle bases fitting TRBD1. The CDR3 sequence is CASSRLQGADNTGELFF. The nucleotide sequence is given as TGTGCCAGCAGCCGATTACAGGGGGCAGACAACACCGGGGAGCTGTTTTTT.